This T cell receptor (beta chain) is drawn from a study of PD-1 blockade in classical Hodgkin lymphoma. The study's findings and limits: Newly diagnosed patients and complete responders had comparable diversity at baseline. Some patients started nivolumab under 1 year after ASCT, and they were excluded.

Germline lookup yields CDR1 LNHDA and CDR2 SQIVND (reference sequence). V was cut by 2 bases and J by 3 bases, with 19 bases left in between. The CDR3 runs 17 residues. As to time point: cycle 4 day 1 (C4D1), after more than 5 weeks of nivolumab. Every patient relapsed after autologous stem cell transplantation, and brentuximab vedotin exposure varied. This clone was seen just once. Its antigen is still unknown. The table came from immunoSEQ multiplex PCR; TCRdb's copy has only in-frame clones and leaves some out. This table has tens of thousands of clones, less than 95% appearing once. The chain combines TRBV19 with TRBJ1-2, with unresolved D. The material was peripheral blood mononuclear cells (PBMCs), obtained before the fourth cycle of nivolumab. The clonotype was recovered from a human donor with classical Hodgkin lymphoma. The CDR3 sequence is CASSIWVVTDRDYGYTF. The CDR3 DNA follows: TGTGCCAGTAGTATATGGGTCGTAACAGACCGGGACTATGGCTACACCTTC.